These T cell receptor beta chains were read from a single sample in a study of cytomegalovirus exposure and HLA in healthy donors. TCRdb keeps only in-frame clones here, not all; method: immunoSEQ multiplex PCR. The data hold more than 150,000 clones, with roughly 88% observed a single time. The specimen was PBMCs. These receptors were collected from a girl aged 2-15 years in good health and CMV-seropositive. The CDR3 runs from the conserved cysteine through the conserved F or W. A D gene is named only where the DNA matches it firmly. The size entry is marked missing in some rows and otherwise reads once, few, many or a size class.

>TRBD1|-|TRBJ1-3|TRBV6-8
TGTGCCAGGCGGGATTTGTCGGACAGGGGGCGAGGAAACACCATATATTTT
CARRDLSDRGRGNTIYF
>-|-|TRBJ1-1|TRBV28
TGTGCCAGCAGTTCTCTTGGGGAGGGGACGAACACTGAAGCTTTCTTT
CASSSLGEGTNTEAFF
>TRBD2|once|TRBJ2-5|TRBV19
TGTGCCAGTAACCTAGGGACTAGCGGGAGTAAGACCCAGTACTTC
CASNLGTSGSKTQYF
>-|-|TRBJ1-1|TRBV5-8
TGTGCCAGCAGCTTGGGAGGGAACACTGAAGCTTTCTTT
CASSLGGNTEAFF
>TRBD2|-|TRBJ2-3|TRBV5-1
TGCGCCAGCAGGACTAGCGGAGATGGGCCTAGCACAGATACGCAGTATTTT
CASRTSGDGPSTDTQYF
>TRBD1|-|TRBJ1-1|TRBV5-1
TGCGCCAGCAGCTTGGGACAGGGGGCAGGGAACACTGAAGCTTTCTTT
CASSLGQGAGNTEAFF
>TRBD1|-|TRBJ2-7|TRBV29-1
TGCAGCGTCAAGGGACAGACTTACGAGCAGTACTTC
CSVKGQTYEQYF
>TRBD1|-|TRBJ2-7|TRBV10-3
TGTGCCATCAATTACGACAGGGGCGAGCAGTACTTC
CAINYDRGEQYF
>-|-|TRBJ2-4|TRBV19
TGTGCCAGTAGTATACAGGGCACTCGCGGCGAGATTCAGTACTTC
CASSIQGTRGEIQYF
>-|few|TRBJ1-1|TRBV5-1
TGCGCCAGCAGCTTGACGTCCCGGACGGCGAGGGCGAACACTGAAGCTTTCTTT
CASSLTSRTARANTEAFF
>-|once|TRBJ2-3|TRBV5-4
TGTGCCAGCAGCTTGACAGGCCGTGATACGCAGTATTTT
CASSLTGRDTQYF
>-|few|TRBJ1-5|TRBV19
TGTGCCAGTAGTATAGGCCGCGATCAGCCCCAGCATTTT
CASSIGRDQPQHF
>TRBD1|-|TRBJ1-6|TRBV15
TGTGCCACCGGGTCCCGACAGGGACTTAAAAATTCACCCCTCCACTTT
CATGSRQGLKNSPLHF
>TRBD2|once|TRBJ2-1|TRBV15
TGTGCCACCAGCAGAATGACTAGCGGTGATGAGCAGTTCTTC
CATSRMTSGDEQFF
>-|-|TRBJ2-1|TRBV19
TGTGCCAGTAGTTTAGGAGCTCGGGAGCAGTTCTTC
CASSLGAREQFF
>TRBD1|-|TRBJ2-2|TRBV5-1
TGCGCCAGCAGCTTGGGACAGGGGAACACCGGGGAGCTGTTTTTT
CASSLGQGNTGELFF